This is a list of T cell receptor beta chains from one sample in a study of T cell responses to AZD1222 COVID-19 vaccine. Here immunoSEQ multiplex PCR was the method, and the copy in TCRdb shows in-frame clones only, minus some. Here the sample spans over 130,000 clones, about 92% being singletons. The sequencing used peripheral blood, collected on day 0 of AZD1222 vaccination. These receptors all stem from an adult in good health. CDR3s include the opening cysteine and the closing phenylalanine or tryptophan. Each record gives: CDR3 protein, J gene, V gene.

CDR3: CAWSAGAEQPQHF; J: TRBJ1-5; V: TRBV30
CDR3: CASSQGQGREQYF; J: TRBJ2-7; V: TRBV28
CDR3: CASSGFGTGFLYTEAFF; J: TRBJ1-1; V: TRBV7-6
CDR3: CASSPLAFEQYF; J: TRBJ2-7; V: TRBV7-2
CDR3: CASSLGGTGDGNTIYF; J: TRBJ1-3; V: TRBV7-2
CDR3: CASSQEGRGSYNEQFF; J: TRBJ2-1; V: TRBV4-1
CDR3: CASSLNKRGGRETQYF; J: TRBJ2-5; V: TRBV7-2
CDR3: CASSARMGANTEAFF; J: TRBJ1-1; V: TRBV5-4
CDR3: CASSGTGANTEAFF; J: TRBJ1-1; V: TRBV5-1
CDR3: CASSGTSVPYEQYF; J: TRBJ2-7; V: TRBV9
CDR3: CASTRRDSTGELFF; J: TRBJ2-2; V: TRBV19
CDR3: CASSLAAAKNIQYF; J: TRBJ2-4; V: TRBV7-9
CDR3: CASSPADSYNEQFF; J: TRBJ2-1; V: TRBV11-3
CDR3: CASSVAGDTSYEQYF; J: TRBJ2-7; V: TRBV9
CDR3: CASSQVWGQAQKLFF; J: TRBJ1-4; V: TRBV4-1
CDR3: CASSLHGGQPQHF; J: TRBJ1-5; V: TRBV6-5
CDR3: CASSEVYARRNYGYTF; J: TRBJ1-2; V: TRBV2
CDR3: CASSELSGRYWEQYF; J: TRBJ2-7; V: TRBV25-1
CDR3: CASSRSTSPYNEQFF; J: TRBJ2-1; V: TRBV4-3
CDR3: CASSKPRVVLTDTQYF; J: TRBJ2-3; V: TRBV19
CDR3: CASSLPYRADTQYF; J: TRBJ2-3; V: TRBV23-1
CDR3: CASSQDTGGEGNQPQHF; J: TRBJ1-5; V: TRBV4-3
CDR3: CASSQTENYGYTF; J: TRBJ1-2; V: TRBV6-5
CDR3: CASTIWGLEQFF; J: TRBJ2-1; V: TRBV11-2
CDR3: CASSYWASGGTGELFF; J: TRBJ2-2; V: TRBV6-5
CDR3: CASSYRTGSLVGTEAFF; J: TRBJ1-1; V: TRBV6-2/TRBV6-3
CDR3: CASSLVRLPISSYEQYF; J: TRBJ2-7; V: TRBV7-8
CDR3: CASSPRKTRCNEQFF; J: TRBJ2-1; V: TRBV7-9
CDR3: CASSLRDFSYEQYF; J: TRBJ2-7; V: TRBV7-2
CDR3: CASSRGQTVDTIYF; J: TRBJ1-3; V: TRBV5-5
CDR3: CASSLVPDREQYF; J: TRBJ2-7; V: TRBV5-6
CDR3: CASSRSGNSNQPQHF; J: TRBJ1-5; V: TRBV19
CDR3: CASSSRPPTDRDYGYTF; J: TRBJ1-2; V: TRBV7-9
CDR3: CASSLVRAVNTGELFF; J: TRBJ2-2; V: TRBV5-1
CDR3: CASGLRAGGGSTGELFF; J: TRBJ2-2; V: TRBV12-5
CDR3: CASSLSGGSYNEQFF; J: TRBJ2-1; V: TRBV28
CDR3: CASSHPLEGGGEQYF; J: TRBJ2-7; V: TRBV5-1
CDR3: CASTRPGQTDTIYF; J: TRBJ1-3; V: TRBV12-1
CDR3: CASSIPPPGHGYTF; J: TRBJ1-2; V: TRBV19
CDR3: CSCELAAPNTGELFF; J: TRBJ2-2; V: TRBV29-1
CDR3: CASSEVPLQPQHF; J: TRBJ1-5; V: TRBV6-1
CDR3: CASSPPASTDTQYF; J: TRBJ2-3; V: TRBV18
CDR3: CASSNRGDEKLFF; J: TRBJ1-4; V: TRBV19
CDR3: CASSSGGWGYTF; J: TRBJ1-2; V: TRBV6-5
CDR3: CASSSRGGELFF; J: TRBJ2-2; V: TRBV5-4
CDR3: CASKRDWDTEAFF; J: TRBJ1-1; V: TRBV6-5
CDR3: CASSPVQTAYEQYF; J: TRBJ2-7; V: TRBV18
CDR3: CASSSGTSVNNEQFF; J: TRBJ2-1; V: TRBV11-3
CDR3: CASSLLGTQETQYF; J: TRBJ2-5; V: TRBV27